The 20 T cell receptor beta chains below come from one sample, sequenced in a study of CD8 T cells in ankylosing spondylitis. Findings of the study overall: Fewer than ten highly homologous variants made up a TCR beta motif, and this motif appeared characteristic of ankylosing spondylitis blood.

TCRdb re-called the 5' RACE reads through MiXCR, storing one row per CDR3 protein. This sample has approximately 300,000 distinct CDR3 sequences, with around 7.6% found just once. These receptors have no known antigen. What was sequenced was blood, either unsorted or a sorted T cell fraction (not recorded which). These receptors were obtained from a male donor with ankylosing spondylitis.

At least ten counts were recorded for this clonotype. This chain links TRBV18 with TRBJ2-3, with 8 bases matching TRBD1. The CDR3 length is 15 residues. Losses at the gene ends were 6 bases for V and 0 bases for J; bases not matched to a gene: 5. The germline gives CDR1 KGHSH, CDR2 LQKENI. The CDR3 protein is CASSRTGTSTDTQYF. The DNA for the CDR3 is TGTGCCAGCTCGCGGACAGGGACCAGCACAGATACGCAGTATTTT.

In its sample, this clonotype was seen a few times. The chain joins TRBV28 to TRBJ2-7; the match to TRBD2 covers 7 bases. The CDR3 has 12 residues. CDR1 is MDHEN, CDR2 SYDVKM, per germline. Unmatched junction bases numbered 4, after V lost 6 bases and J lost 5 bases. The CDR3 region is CASRKTSHEQYF. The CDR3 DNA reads TGTGCCAGCAGAAAGACTAGCCACGAGCAGTACTTC. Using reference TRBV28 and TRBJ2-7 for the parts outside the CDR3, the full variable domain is DVKVTQSSRYLVKRTGEKVFLECVQDMDHENMFWYRQDPGLGLRLIYFSYDVKMKEKGDIPEGYSVSREKKERFSLILESASTNQTSMYLCASRKTSHEQYFGPGTRLTVT.

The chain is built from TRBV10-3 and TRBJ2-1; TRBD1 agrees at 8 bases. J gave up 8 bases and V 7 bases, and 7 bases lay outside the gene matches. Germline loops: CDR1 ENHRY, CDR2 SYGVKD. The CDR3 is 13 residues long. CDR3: CAITMDRADEQFF. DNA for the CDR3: TGTGCCATCACTATGGACAGGGCTGATGAGCAGTTCTTC.

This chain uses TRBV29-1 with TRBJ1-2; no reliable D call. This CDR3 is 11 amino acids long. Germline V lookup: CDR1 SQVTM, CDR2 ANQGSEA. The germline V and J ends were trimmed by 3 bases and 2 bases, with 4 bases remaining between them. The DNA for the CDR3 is TGCAGCGTTGAGAGCAACTATGGCTACACCTTC. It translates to CSVESNYGYTF.

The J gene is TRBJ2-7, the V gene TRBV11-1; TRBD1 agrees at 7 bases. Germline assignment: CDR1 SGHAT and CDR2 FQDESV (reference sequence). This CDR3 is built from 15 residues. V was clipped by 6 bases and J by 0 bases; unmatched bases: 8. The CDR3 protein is CASSRGQDYSYEQYF. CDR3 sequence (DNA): TGTGCCAGCAGTCGAGGACAGGATTACTCCTACGAGCAGTACTTC.

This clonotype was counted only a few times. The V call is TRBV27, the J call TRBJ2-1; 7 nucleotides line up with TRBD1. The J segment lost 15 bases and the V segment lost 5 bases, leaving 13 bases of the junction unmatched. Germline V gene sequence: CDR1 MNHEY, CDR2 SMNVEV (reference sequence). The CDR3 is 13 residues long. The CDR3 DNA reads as TGTGCCAGCAGTCCAACGGGACAGACCGCGCTGTTCTTC. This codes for CASSPTGQTALFF.

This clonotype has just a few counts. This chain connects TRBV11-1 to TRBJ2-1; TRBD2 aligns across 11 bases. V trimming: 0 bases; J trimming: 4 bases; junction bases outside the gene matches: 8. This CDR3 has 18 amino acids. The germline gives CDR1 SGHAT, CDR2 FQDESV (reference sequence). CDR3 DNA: TGTGCCAGCAGCTTAGCGGGACTAGCGGATCGACCTTACAATGAGCAGTTCTTC. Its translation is CASSLAGLADRPYNEQFF.

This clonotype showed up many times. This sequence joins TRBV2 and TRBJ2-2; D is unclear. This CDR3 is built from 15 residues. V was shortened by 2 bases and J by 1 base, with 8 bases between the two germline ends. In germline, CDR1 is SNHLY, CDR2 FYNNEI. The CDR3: CASSENMQNTGELFF. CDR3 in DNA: TGTGCCAGCAGTGAAAATATGCAGAACACCGGGGAGCTGTTTTTT.

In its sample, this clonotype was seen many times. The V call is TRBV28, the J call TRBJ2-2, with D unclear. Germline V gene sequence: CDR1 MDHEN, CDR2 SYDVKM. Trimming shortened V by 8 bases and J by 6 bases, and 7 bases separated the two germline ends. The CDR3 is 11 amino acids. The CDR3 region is CASREAGELFF. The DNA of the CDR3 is TGTGCCAGCCGTGAGGCCGGGGAGCTGTTTTTT.

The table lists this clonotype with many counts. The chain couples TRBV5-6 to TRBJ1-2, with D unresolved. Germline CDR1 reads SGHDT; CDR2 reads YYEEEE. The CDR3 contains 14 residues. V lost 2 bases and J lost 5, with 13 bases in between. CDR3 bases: TGTGCCAGCAGCTTCGGGCCAGCTTCTTATGGCTACACCTTC. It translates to CASSFGPASYGYTF.

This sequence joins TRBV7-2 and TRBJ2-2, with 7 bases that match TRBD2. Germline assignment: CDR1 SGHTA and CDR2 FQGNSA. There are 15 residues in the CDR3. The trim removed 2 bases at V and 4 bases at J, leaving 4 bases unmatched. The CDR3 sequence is CASSLWAGVTGELFF. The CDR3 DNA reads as TGTGCCAGCAGCTTATGGGCGGGAGTCACCGGGGAGCTGTTTTTT.

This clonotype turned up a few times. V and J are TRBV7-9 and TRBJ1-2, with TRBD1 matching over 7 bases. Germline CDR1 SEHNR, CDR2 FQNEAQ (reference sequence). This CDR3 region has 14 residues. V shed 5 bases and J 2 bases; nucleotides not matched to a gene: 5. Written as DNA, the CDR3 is TGTGCCAGCAGCCTCGCGACAGGGAACTATGGCTACACCTTC. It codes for CASSLATGNYGYTF.

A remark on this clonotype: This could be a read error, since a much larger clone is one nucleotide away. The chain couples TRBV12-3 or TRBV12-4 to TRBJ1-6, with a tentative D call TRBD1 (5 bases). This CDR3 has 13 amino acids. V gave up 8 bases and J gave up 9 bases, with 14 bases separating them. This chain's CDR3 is CASGSQASSPLHF. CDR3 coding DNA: TGTGCCAGCGGTTCACAGGCGAGTTCACCCCTCCACTTT.

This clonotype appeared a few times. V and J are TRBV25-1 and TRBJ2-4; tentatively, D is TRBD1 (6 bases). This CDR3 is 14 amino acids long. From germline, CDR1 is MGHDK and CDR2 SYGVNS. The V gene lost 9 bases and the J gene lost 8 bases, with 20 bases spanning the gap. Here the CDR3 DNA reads TGTGCCAGGGTCGGGACACCCACCGGGGACATTCAGTACTTC. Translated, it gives CARVGTPTGDIQYF.

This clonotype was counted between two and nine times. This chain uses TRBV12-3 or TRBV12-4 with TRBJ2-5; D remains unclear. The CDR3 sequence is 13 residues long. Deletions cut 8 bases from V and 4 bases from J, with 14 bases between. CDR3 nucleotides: TGTGCCAGCGGCCCCTCGGCACGAGAGACCCAGTACTTC. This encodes CASGPSARETQYF.

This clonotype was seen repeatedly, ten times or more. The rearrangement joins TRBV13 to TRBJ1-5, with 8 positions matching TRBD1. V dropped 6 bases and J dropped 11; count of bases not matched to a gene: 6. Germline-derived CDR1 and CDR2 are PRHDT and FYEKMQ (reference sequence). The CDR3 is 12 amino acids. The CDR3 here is CASRVQGGSQHF. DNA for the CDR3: TGTGCCAGCAGAGTACAGGGGGGATCCCAGCATTTT.

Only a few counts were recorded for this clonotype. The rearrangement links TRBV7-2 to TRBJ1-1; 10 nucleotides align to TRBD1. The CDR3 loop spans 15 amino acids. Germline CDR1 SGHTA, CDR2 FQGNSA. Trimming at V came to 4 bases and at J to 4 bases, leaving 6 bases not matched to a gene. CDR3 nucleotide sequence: TGTGCCAGCAGCTGGGACAGGGGAGGCGGCACTGAAGCTTTCTTT. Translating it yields CASSWDRGGGTEAFF.

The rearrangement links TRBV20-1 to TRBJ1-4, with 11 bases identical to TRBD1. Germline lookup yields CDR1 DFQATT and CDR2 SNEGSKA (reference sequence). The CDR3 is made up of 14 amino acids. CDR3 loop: CSAYPGTGGEKLFF. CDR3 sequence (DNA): TGCAGCGCCTATCCCGGGACAGGGGGTGAAAAACTGTTTTTT.

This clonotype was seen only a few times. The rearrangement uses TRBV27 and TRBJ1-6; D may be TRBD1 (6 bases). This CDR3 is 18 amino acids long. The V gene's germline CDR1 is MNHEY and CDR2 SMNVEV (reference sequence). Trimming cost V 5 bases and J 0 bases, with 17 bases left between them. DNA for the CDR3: TGTGCCAGCAGTGAAATACAGGACAGAAGCTCCTATAATTCACCCCTCCACTTT. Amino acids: CASSEIQDRSSYNSPLHF.

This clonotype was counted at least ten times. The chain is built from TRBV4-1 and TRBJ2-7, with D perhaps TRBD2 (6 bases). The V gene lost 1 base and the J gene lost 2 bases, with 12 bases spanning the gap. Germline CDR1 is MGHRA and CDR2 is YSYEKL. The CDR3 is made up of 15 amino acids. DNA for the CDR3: TGCGCCAGCAGCCAAGTATCTAGCGATACCTACGAGCAGTACTTC. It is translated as CASSQVSSDTYEQYF.